This passage covers 14 T cell receptor beta chains from one sample sequenced in a study of molecular identifiers for immune sequencing clone quantification. MiXCR was run by TCRdb on the PCR reads, yielding one entry per CDR3 protein. The sample lists about 630,000 distinct CDR3 sequences, about 25% seen once, with about 0.73% in the top ten. Sequencing was done on a sample of naive CD8+ T cells from blood, with Jurkat cell RNA spiked in. Subset noted: FACS-sorted CD8+CD4-CCR7+CD45RA+ naive T cells. The receptors come from a human donor in good health. Some libraries in this study had Jurkat cell RNA spiked in.

This clonotype was seen at least ten times. The chain carries TRBV5-6 and TRBJ2-7, with D unclear. The CDR3 is 16 residues long. CDR1 is SGHDT and CDR2 is YYEEEE in the germline V gene. V gave up 1 base and J gave up 3 bases, with 17 bases separating them. The CDR3: CASSLPPGPLYYEQYF. For the CDR3, the DNA is TGTGCCAGCAGCTTGCCACCCGGACCACTTTACTACGAGCAGTACTTC.

This clonotype has ten or more counts. V and J are TRBV21-1 and TRBJ2-2. TRBV21-1 is a listed pseudogene. The CDR3 is 17 amino acids. The CDR3 spells CASSEKGSATYTGELFF. In nucleotides, the CDR3 is TGTGCCAGCAGCGAGAAAGGGTCGGCTACCTACACCGGGGAGCTGTTTTTT.

This clonotype has a handful of counts. The chain is built from TRBV7-9 and TRBJ2-7, with D possibly being TRBD1 (5 bases). V was clipped by 4 bases and J by 1 base, with 11 bases between them. The germline V gene has CDR1 SEHNR and CDR2 FQNEAQ (reference sequence). This CDR3 region has 14 residues. CDR3 in DNA: TGTGCCAGCAGCTCCCCGACAGAATCCTACGAGCAGTACTTC. Its protein product is CASSSPTESYEQYF.

In this sample, this clonotype turned up many times. The chain is built from TRBV28 and TRBJ2-3, with no clear D. The length of the CDR3 is 16 residues. Germline loops: CDR1 MDHEN, CDR2 SYDVKM. Between the trimmed V and J ends, which lost 5 bases and 3 bases, there was a span of 18 bases. CDR3 sequence (DNA): TGTGCCAGCAGTCCCCGGACCGCCAAGGGAACAGATACGCAGTATTTT. Encoded protein: CASSPRTAKGTDTQYF.

This clonotype has a count of ten or more. CDR3 in DNA: TGTGCCAGTAGTCCTTTAACGGGGAATGAGCAGTTCTTC. This translates into CASSPLTGNEQFF. V is TRBV19 and J is TRBJ2-1; D possibly corresponds to TRBD2 (5 bases). The CDR3 has 13 amino acids. V was cut by 5 bases and J by 7 bases, with 12 bases left in between. CDR1 and CDR2 (germline): LNHDA, SQIVND (reference sequence).

This clonotype has a count of ten or more. This sequence joins TRBV28 and TRBJ2-3, with 8 positions matching TRBD2. With 5 bases clipped from V and 2 bases from J, the junction kept 15 bases outside the gene matches. CDR1 is MDHEN, CDR2 SYDVKM, per germline. The length of the CDR3 is 18 residues. DNA for the CDR3: TGTGCCAGCAGTGCCCCACAATCCGGGACTAGGGTCACAGATACGCAGTATTTT. This sequence encodes CASSAPQSGTRVTDTQYF.

The chain carries TRBV3-1 and TRBJ1-1; D ambiguous. The CDR3 runs 15 residues. From germline, CDR1 is LGHDT and CDR2 YNNKEL (reference sequence). V lost 0 bases to trimming and J lost 5 bases, with 13 bases between them. CDR3 coding DNA: TGTGCCAGCAGCCAAGACTATGGTGTCAATACTGAAGCTTTCTTT. Protein: CASSQDYGVNTEAFF. Full variable domain (remainder filled in from reference TRBV3-1 and TRBJ1-1): DTAVSQTPKYLVTQMGNDKSIKCEQNLGHDTMYWYKQDSKKFLKIMFSYNNKELIINETVPNRFSPKSPDKAHLNLHINSLELGDSAVYFCASSQDYGVNTEAFFGQGTRLTVV.

Regarding this clonotype: Being one base from a much bigger clone, this may be a read error. The V gene is TRBV14, the J gene TRBJ2-2; no reliable D call. CDR3 size: 14 residues. Germline-derived CDR1 and CDR2 are SGHDN and FVKESK. V lost 0 bases to trimming and J lost 4 bases, with 6 bases between them. CDR3 protein: CASSQDYTTGELFF. The CDR3, as DNA: TGTGCCAGCAGCCAAGACTATACCACCGGGGAGCTGTTTTTT. Combining the CDR3 with reference TRBV14 and TRBJ2-2 gives the whole variable domain EAGVTQFPSHSVIEKGQTVTLRCDPISGHDNLYWYRRVMGKEIKFLLHFVKESKQDESGMPNNRFLAERTGGTYSTLKVQPAELEDSGVYFCASSQDYTTGELFFGEGSRLTVL.

This clonotype appeared many times. This rearrangement joins TRBV6-6 to TRBJ2-3, with 9 bases matching TRBD2. The CDR3 sequence is 13 residues long. Germline V CDR1 and CDR2: MNHNY, SVGAGI (reference sequence). V lost 9 bases to trimming and J lost 4 bases; unmatched junction nucleotides: 5. The CDR3, as DNA: TGTGCCAGTGAGCGGGAGGTCCCAGATACGCAGTATTTT. Its protein product is CASEREVPDTQYF.

This clonotype was observed many times. This chain links TRBV27 with TRBJ1-1; TRBD1 aligns across 9 bases. CDR1 is MNHEY and CDR2 is SMNVEV in the germline V gene (reference sequence). The CDR3 runs to 16 residues. Germline trimming cut 0 bases from V and 3 bases from J; bases unmatched to any gene: 5. CDR3 sequence reads: CASSLSGTGFDTEAFF. The CDR3 nucleotides are TGTGCCAGCAGTTTATCGGGGACAGGGTTTGACACTGAAGCTTTCTTT.

This clonotype was seen a handful of times. The rearrangement links TRBV27 to TRBJ1-5; 8 nucleotides align to TRBD1. Per germline, CDR1 MNHEY and CDR2 SMNVEV (reference sequence). The CDR3 is 14 residues long. With V trimmed by 6 bases and J by 6 bases, 7 bases remained unmatched. The CDR3 sequence is CASRATGGAQPQHF. In DNA form, the CDR3 reads TGTGCCAGCAGGGCAACAGGGGGGGCTCAGCCCCAGCATTTT.

This clonotype occurred many times. The chain has TRBV7-9 and TRBJ2-5; TRBD1 is a possible D gene (6 bases). CDR3 length equals 14 residues. Germline V gene lookup returns CDR1 SEHNR and CDR2 FQNEAQ (reference sequence). V lost 3 bases and J 1 base, leaving 9 bases between the germline ends. The CDR3 loop is CASSFVGGQETQYF. The CDR3 nucleotides read TGTGCCAGCAGCTTTGTAGGGGGCCAAGAGACCCAGTACTTC.

In this sample, this clonotype turned up many times. The gene calls are TRBV28 and TRBJ2-3, with D possibly matching TRBD2 (6 bases). The CDR3 covers 16 residues. Germline V gives CDR1 MDHEN, CDR2 SYDVKM. Trimming pared 3 bases from V and 0 bases from J, leaving 13 bases between. CDR3 sequence reads: CASSFSYSGSTDTQYF. CDR3 DNA: TGTGCCAGCAGTTTTTCTTATAGCGGAAGCACAGATACGCAGTATTTT.

Many counts were recorded for this clonotype. The gene calls are TRBV9 and TRBJ1-1, with D unresolved. The germline V and J ends were trimmed by 4 bases and 1 base, with 14 bases remaining between them. The CDR3 is 15 residues long. Germline CDR1 SGDLS, CDR2 YYNGEE. The CDR3 reads CASSPRSGQNTEAFF. DNA for the CDR3: TGTGCCAGCAGCCCCCGTAGTGGGCAGAACACTGAAGCTTTCTTT.